This passage covers 8 T cell receptor beta chains from one sample sequenced in a study of identical twins (dated by TCRdb to the mid-2010s). Libraries were built with 5' RACE. The sequencing machine was an Illumina HiSeq 2000. TCRdb applied fastp at Q25 and MiXCR to the public reads, then kept only in-frame beta chains. Every distinct CDR3 protein forms one entry, paired with its most common genes and DNA. The sample has approximately 350,000 distinct CDR3 sequences on record, roughly 12% of them singletons. The ten largest clones capture around 6.9% of the sample. These sequences were also reported in another study, on yellow fever vaccine responses in identical twins.

The sequencing input was CD8+ T cells sorted from blood. Source of these receptors: a woman under 30 in good health.

The CDR3 reads CATSDPGSADTQYF. The CDR3, as DNA: TGTGCCACCAGTGATCCAGGTAGTGCAGATACGCAGTATTTT. The rearrangement joins TRBV24-1 to TRBJ2-3; D not certain. The CDR3 consists of 14 residues. Trimming took 3 bases from V and 4 from J, leaving 10 bases between them. Germline CDR1 KGHDR, CDR2 SFDVKD.

The V gene is TRBV5-6, the J gene TRBJ2-7, with a possible D match to TRBD1 (5 bases). This CDR3 has 14 amino acids. Germline V gene sequence: CDR1 SGHDT, CDR2 YYEEEE. Trimming shortened V by 0 bases and J by 4 bases, and 11 bases separated the two germline ends. In DNA, the CDR3 is TGTGCCAGCAGCTTGGAGCAGGGTGGATACGAGCAGTACGTC. It specifies CASSLEQGGYEQYV.

This clonotype was seen more than once but under ten times. V is TRBV4-1 and J is TRBJ2-7, with D unresolved. Germline-derived CDR1 and CDR2 are MGHRA and YSYEKL. The CDR3 is 14 residues long. Trimming cost V 0 bases and J 4 bases, with 10 bases left between them. CDR3 in amino acids: CASSQDLVSYEQYV. The CDR3 DNA reads TGCGCCAGCAGCCAAGATCTAGTTAGTTACGAGCAGTACGTC.

J is TRBJ2-7 and V is TRBV28; unclear D gene. The CDR3 totals 11 residues. Trimming cost V 8 bases and J 4 bases, with 9 bases left between them. Germline assignment: CDR1 MDHEN and CDR2 SYDVKM. Written as DNA, the CDR3 is TGTGCCAGCGGGCCTAGATACGAGCAGTACTTC. This sequence encodes CASGPRYEQYF.

In this sample, this clonotype turned up a few times. The chain links TRBV5-4 to TRBJ2-1; 7 positions match TRBD1. V was pared by 4 bases and J by 8 bases, with 12 bases of the junction left unmatched. The CDR3 runs 15 residues. The V gene's germline CDR1 is SGHNT and CDR2 YYREEE (reference sequence). CDR3 in amino acids: CASSAPGQSFDEQFF. In nucleotides, the CDR3 is TGTGCCAGCAGCGCCCCGGGACAGAGCTTCGATGAGCAGTTCTTC.

The J gene is TRBJ2-1, the V gene TRBV28, with D possibly being TRBD1 (5 bases). The V gene's germline CDR1 is MDHEN and CDR2 SYDVKM. There are 19 residues in the CDR3. With 3 bases removed from V and 0 bases from J, the gap between germline ends came to 21 bases. CDR3 sequence (DNA): TGTGCCAGCAGTTTTAATGAGAACTGGAGACAGTCCTCCTACAATGAGCAGTTCTTC. Translation gives CASSFNENWRQSSYNEQFF.

This clonotype was counted only a few times. The chain links TRBV6-1 to TRBJ2-7, with 9 bases matching TRBD2. CDR3 length equals 17 residues. After removal of 2 bases from V and 2 bases from J, the junction contained 10 bases not matched to a gene. Germline V gives CDR1 MNHNS, CDR2 SASEGT. In DNA, the CDR3 is TGTGCCAGCAGTGAAACCACGGCTAGCGGGGCGGCCTACGAGCAGTACTTC. Translation: CASSETTASGAAYEQYF.

This clonotype appeared a few times. J is TRBJ2-7 and V is TRBV20-1, with D uncertain. Germline V gene sequence: CDR1 DFQATT, CDR2 SNEGSKA (reference sequence). Trimming removed 3 bases at V and 5 bases at J, with 14 bases between. This CDR3 region has 13 residues. In DNA form, the CDR3 reads TGCAGTGCTAGGCCCGAGGTGACCCACGAGCAGTACTTC. Its translation is CSARPEVTHEQYF.